The 2 T cell receptor beta chains reported below all come from one sample, sequenced in a study of T cell clonality in common variable immunodeficiency. Data came from immunoSEQ multiplex PCR; TCRdb stores just in-frame clones and leaves some out. The record shows about 37,000 clones for this sample, with no singletons present. The sequenced material came from peripheral blood mononuclear cells. The receptors here all came from a person aged 18-70 years in good health.

This clone was found many times. The CDR3 extends 3 residues past the end of the read, so its final part is completed from the germline J gene. The chain combines TRBV7-8 with TRBJ2-1, with D tentatively TRBD1 or TRBD2 (5 bases each). Germline V CDR1 and CDR2: SGHVS, FQNEAQ. CDR3 length equals 16 residues. V was cut by 1 base and J by 4 bases, with 14 bases left in between. This CDR3 is CASSLDWRTRYNEQFF. Incomplete CDR3 DNA: TGTGCCAGCAGCTTAGACTGGAGGACACGTTACAATGAG.

This clone was recorded many times. The missing CDR3 end, 3 residues past where the read stops, is filled in from the germline J gene. The V and J genes are TRBV7-2 and TRBJ2-7, with 8 positions matching TRBD2. V was pared by 5 bases and J by 6 bases, with 6 bases of the junction left unmatched. CDR3 size: 13 residues. Per germline, CDR1 SGHTA and CDR2 FQGNSA. Here the CDR3 reads CASSHGGGIEQYF. The CDR3 bases that were read are TGTGCCAGCAGCCACGGGGGGGGGATCGAG.